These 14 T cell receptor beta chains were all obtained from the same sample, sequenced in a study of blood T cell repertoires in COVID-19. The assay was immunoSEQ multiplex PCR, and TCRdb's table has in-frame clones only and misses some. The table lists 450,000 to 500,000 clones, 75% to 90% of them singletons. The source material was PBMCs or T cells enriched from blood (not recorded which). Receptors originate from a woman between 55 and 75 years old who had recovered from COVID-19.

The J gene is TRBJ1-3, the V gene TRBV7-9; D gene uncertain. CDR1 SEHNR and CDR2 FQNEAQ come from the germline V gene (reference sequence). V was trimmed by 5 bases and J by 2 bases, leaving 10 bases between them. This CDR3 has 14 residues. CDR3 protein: CASSRSGTGNTIYF. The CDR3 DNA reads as TGTGCCAGCAGCCGTTCGGGTACTGGAAACACCATATATTTT.

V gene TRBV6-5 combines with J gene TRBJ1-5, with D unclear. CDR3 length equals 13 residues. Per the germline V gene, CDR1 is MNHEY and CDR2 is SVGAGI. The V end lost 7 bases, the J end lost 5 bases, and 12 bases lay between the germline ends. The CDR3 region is CASKSGLDQPQHF. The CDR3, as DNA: TGTGCCAGCAAGAGCGGTTTGGATCAGCCCCAGCATTTT.

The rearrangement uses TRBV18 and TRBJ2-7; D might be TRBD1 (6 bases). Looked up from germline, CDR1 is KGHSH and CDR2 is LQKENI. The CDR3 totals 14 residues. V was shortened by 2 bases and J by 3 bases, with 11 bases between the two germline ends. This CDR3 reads CASSPARQDYEQYF. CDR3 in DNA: TGTGCCAGCTCACCAGCGAGACAGGACTACGAGCAGTACTTC.

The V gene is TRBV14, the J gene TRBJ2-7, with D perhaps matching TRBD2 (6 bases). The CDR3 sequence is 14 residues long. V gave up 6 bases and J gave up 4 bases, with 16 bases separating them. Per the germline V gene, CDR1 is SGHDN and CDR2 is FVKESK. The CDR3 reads CASSRGIGRYEQYF. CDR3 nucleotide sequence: TGTGCCAGCAGTCGGGGAATAGGGAGGTACGAGCAGTACTTC.

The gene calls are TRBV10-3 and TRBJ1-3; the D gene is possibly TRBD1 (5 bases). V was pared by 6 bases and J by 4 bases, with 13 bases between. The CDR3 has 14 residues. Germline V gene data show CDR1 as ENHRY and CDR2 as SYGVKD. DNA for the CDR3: TGTGCCATCAGGGGGCAGTTCCTCGGAAACACCATATATTTT. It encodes CAIRGQFLGNTIYF.

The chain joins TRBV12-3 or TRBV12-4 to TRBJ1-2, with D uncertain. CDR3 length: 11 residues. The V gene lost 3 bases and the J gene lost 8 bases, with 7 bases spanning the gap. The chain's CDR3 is CASSFHQGYTF. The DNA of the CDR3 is TGTGCCAGCAGTTTTCATCAAGGCTACACCTTC.

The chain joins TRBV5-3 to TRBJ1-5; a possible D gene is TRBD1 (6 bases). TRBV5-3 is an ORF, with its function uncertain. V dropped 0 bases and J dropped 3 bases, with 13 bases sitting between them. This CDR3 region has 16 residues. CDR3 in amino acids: CARSLADRISNQPQHF. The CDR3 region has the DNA TGTGCCAGAAGCTTGGCCGACAGGATTTCCAATCAGCCCCAGCATTTT.

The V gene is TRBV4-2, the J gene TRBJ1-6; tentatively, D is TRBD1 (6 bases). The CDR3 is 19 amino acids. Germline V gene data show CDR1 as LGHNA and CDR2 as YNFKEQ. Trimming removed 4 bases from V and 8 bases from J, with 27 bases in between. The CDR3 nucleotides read TGTGCCAGCAGCCCTTCCCTTCCGGGGGGCGCAAAACCGGATTCACCCCTCCACTTT. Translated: CASSPSLPGGAKPDSPLHF.

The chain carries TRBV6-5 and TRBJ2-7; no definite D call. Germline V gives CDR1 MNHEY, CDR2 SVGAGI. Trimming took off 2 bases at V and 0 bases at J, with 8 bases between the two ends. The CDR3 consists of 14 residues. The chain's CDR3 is CASSYSYSSYEQYF. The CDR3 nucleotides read TGTGCCAGCAGTTACAGCTACAGCTCCTACGAGCAGTACTTC.

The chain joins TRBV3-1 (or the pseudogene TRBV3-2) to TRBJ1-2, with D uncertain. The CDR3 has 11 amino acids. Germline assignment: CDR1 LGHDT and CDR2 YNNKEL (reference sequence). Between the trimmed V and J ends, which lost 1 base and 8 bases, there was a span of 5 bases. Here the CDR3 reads CASSQGVGYTF. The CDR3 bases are TGTGCCAGCAGCCAAGGCGTAGGCTACACCTTC.

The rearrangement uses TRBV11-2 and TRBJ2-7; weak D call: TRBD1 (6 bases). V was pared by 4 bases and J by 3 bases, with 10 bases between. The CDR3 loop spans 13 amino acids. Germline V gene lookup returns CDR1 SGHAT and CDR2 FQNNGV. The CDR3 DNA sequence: TGTGCCAGCAGCTCAATACAGGGCTACGAGCAGTACGTC. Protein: CASSSIQGYEQYV.

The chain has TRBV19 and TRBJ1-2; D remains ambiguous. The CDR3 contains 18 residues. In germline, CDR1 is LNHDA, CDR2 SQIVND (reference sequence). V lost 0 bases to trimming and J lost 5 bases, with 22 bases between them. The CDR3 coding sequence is TGTGCCAGTAGTATAGATCTGTCTAGTCATCCTGGATTATATGGCTACACCTTC. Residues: CASSIDLSSHPGLYGYTF.

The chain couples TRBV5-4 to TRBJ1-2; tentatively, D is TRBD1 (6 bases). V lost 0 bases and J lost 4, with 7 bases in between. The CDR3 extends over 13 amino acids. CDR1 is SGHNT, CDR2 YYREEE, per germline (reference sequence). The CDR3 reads CASSLGTAYGYTF. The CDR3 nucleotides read TGTGCCAGCAGCTTGGGGACAGCCTATGGCTACACCTTC.

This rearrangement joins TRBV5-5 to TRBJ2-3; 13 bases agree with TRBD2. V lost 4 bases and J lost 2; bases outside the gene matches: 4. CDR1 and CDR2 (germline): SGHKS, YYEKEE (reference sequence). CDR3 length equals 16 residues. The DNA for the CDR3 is TGTGCCAGCAGCCCACTAGCGGGGGGGCTCACAGATACGCAGTATTTT. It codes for CASSPLAGGLTDTQYF.